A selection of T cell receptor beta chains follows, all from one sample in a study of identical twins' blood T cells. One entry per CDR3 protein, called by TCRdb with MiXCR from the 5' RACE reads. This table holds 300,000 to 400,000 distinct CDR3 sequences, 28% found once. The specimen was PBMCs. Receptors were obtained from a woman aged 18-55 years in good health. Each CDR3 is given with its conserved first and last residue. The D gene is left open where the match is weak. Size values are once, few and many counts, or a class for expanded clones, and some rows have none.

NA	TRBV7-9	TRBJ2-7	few	TGTGCCAGCAGCTTAAGTGACCCTGTCTACGAGCAGTACTTC	CASSLSDPVYEQYF
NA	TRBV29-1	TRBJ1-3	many	TGCAGCGCCCGGGACGGGAGTGGAAACACCATATATTTT	CSARDGSGNTIYF
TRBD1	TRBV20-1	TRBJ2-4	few	TGCAGTGCTAGAATCCGGGACAGGGGCAACATTCAGTACTTC	CSARIRDRGNIQYF
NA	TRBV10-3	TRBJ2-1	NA	TGTGCCATCTCGAGAACGGAATACTACAATGAGCAGTTCTTC	CAISRTEYYNEQFF
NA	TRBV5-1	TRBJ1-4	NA	TGCGCCAGCAGTCCGGGTGGACAGATTAATGAAAAACTGTTTTTT	CASSPGGQINEKLFF
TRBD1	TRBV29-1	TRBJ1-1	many	TGCAGCGTAGCACAGGGGAATACAAAAGGAGCTTTCTTT	CSVAQGNTKGAFF
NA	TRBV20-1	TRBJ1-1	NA	TGCAGTGCCGGCAGGACAGACCTGAACACTGAAGCTTTCTTT	CSAGRTDLNTEAFF
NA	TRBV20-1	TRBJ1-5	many	TGCAGCGCTAGGGTGATGGGTCCCCATCAGCCCCAGCATTTT	CSARVMGPHQPQHF
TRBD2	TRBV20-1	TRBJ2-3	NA	TGCAGTGCTAGAACTAGCGGGAGCACAGATACGCGGTATTTT	CSARTSGSTDTRYF
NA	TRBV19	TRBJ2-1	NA	TGTGCCAGTAGTCAGAGGTCTGAGCAGTTCTTC	CASSQRSEQFF
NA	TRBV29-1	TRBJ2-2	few	TGCAGCGCCCGGTGGGTCGATGCGAACACCGGGGAGCTGTTTTTT	CSARWVDANTGELFF
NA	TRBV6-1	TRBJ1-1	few	TGTGCCAGCAATCGACCAGGTGAAGCTTTCTTT	CASNRPGEAFF
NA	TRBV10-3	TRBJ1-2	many	TGTGCCATCAGTGAGTCTGAAGGTGGCTACACCTTC	CAISESEGGYTF
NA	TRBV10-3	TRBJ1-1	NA	TGTGCCACGAGTGATGGGTTCACTGAAGCTTTCTTT	CATSDGFTEAFF
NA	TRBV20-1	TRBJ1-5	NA	TGCAGTGCTAGAGATTCTGCCAGGGAACATCAGCCCCAGCATTTT	CSARDSAREHQPQHF
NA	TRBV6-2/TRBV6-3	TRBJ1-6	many	TGTGCCAGCAGTTACCGGGCGCTTAATTCACCCCTCCACTTT	CASSYRALNSPLHF
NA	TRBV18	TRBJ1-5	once	TGTGCCAGCTCACTTCAGCGGGGTCAGCCCCAGCATTTT	CASSLQRGQPQHF
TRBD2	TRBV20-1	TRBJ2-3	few	TGCAGTGCTAGAGTGCTAGCGGGACAAGATACGCAGTATTTT	CSARVLAGQDTQYF
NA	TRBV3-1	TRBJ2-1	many	TGTGCCAGCAGCCAAGCACTAACCCCAGGTATGCGGTTCTTC	CASSQALTPGMRFF
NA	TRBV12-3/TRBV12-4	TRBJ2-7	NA	TGTGCCAGCATGTTCAGGGGCAGGTACGAGCAGTACTTC	CASMFRGRYEQYF
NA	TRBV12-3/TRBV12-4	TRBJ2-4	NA	TGTGCCAGCAGTTTAGCTGGGGAAACCATTCAGTACTTC	CASSLAGETIQYF
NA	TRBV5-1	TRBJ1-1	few	TGCGCCAGCGGCAGACAGAGAGACACTGAAGCTTTCTTT	CASGRQRDTEAFF
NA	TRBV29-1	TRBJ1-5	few	TGCAGCGTCTTGGAAGGAGGCAATCAGCCCCAGCATTTT	CSVLEGGNQPQHF
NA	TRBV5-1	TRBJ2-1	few	TGCGCCAGCAGCTTGGCTAACAGGAATCATGAGCAGTTCTTC	CASSLANRNHEQFF
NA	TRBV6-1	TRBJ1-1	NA	TGTGCCAGCAGTGAAGCGCCAGCCAGGGAGGCTTTCTTT	CASSEAPAREAFF
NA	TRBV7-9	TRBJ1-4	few	TGTGCCAGCACCCTACCCTCTCGGCAAGAAAAACTGTTTTTT	CASTLPSRQEKLFF
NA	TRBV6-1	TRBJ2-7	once	TGTGCCAGCAGTGAAGGAGCAGCGCAGTACTTC	CASSEGAAQYF
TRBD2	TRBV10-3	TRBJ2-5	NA	TGTGCCATCAGTGGGACTAGCTTGCATGGGACCGCCACGACCCAGTACTTC	CAISGTSLHGTATTQYF